Each of the 28 T cell receptor beta chains below was sequenced from the same sample in a study of cytotoxic CD8 clonotypes in ibrutinib-treated CLL. Method: immunoSEQ multiplex PCR; TCRdb's copy keeps in-frame clones and lacks some. This sample has some 200,000 clones; 70% occur once, and the top ten carry approximately 5.9%. The sample consisted of PBMCs, taken after 12 months of ibrutinib treatment. The origin of the receptors is a human donor with chronic lymphocytic leukemia.

The chain uses TRBV10-3 and TRBJ1-4; D call uncertain. The V end was cut by 6 bases, the J end by 4 bases, with 9 bases between. Per the germline V gene, CDR1 is ENHRY and CDR2 is SYGVKD. CDR3 size: 13 residues. CDR3 amino acids: CAISGQLNEKLFF. The CDR3 DNA is TGTGCCATCAGCGGTCAACTTAATGAAAAACTGTTTTTT.

This clone occurred a few times. The chain joins TRBV18 to TRBJ1-3; 9 bases line up with TRBD1. The CDR3 runs to 15 residues. V gave up 6 bases and J gave up 2 bases; unmatched junction bases: 5. Germline V gives CDR1 KGHSH, CDR2 LQKENI. The CDR3 DNA sequence: TGTGCCAGCTCGGGGGACAGGGTAACTGGAAACACCATATATTTT. As protein: CASSGDRVTGNTIYF.

The chain links TRBV18 to TRBJ1-4; possibly TRBD1 for D (5 bases). The CDR3 has 14 amino acids. Germline CDR1 is KGHSH and CDR2 is LQKENI. The V and J ends lost 7 bases and 8 bases respectively, with 17 bases between them. The CDR3 sequence is CASFAQQGREKLFF. CDR3 in DNA: TGTGCCAGCTTCGCTCAGCAGGGTCGAGAAAAACTGTTTTTT.

In its sample, this clone was seen a few times. The rearrangement links TRBV4-2 to TRBJ1-3; 9 nucleotides align to TRBD1. Germline CDR1 and CDR2: LGHNA and YNFKEQ. The junction had 2 bases not matched to a gene; V was cut back by 1 base and J by 1 base. This CDR3 is 16 amino acids long. The CDR3 region has the DNA TGTGCCAGCAGCCAAGGACAGGGGGTTTCTGGAAACACCATATATTTT. Translated, it gives CASSQGQGVSGNTIYF.

The chain links TRBV7-3 to TRBJ1-2; no definite D call. CDR1 and CDR2 from the germline V gene are SGHTA and FQGTGA. V was trimmed by 1 base and J by 2 bases, leaving 5 bases between them. The CDR3 sequence is 13 residues long. The CDR3 protein is CASSLNQNYGYTF. The DNA for the CDR3 is TGTGCCAGCAGCTTAAACCAGAACTATGGCTACACCTTC.

This clone was found a few times. The rearrangement links TRBV25-1 to TRBJ1-6, with D perhaps matching TRBD1 (6 bases). CDR1 and CDR2 from the germline V gene are MGHDK and SYGVNS. The CDR3 spans 16 residues. Trimming stripped 4 bases from V and 4 bases from J, with 14 bases between. CDR3 region: CASSGVDRSYNSPLHF. DNA of the CDR3: TGTGCCAGCAGTGGAGTAGACAGGTCATATAATTCACCCCTCCACTTT.

The chain joins TRBV27 to TRBJ1-2, with D maybe TRBD1 (6 bases). V gave up 3 bases and J gave up 6 bases, with 20 bases separating them. The CDR3 consists of 16 residues. Germline CDR1 reads MNHEY; CDR2 reads SMNVEV (reference sequence). The CDR3 coding sequence is TGTGCCAGCAGTTTTAAAAGGGGGTGGTCTCGGGATGGCTACACCTTC. This sequence encodes CASSFKRGWSRDGYTF.

This clone was found once. The rearrangement uses TRBV11-2 and TRBJ1-2; D is uncertain. CDR1 and CDR2 from the germline V gene are SGHAT and FQNNGV. The V end was cut by 2 bases, the J end by 6 bases, with 16 bases between. The CDR3 spans 15 residues. CDR3 nucleotide sequence: TGTGCCAGCAGCTTATCGGAGGGATCGAGGCATGGCTACACCTTC. Translation: CASSLSEGSRHGYTF.

The V and J genes are TRBV5-4 and TRBJ2-5, with D unclear. In germline, CDR1 is SGHNT, CDR2 YYREEE (reference sequence). V gave up 5 bases and J gave up 2 bases, with 7 bases separating them. There are 12 residues in the CDR3. This chain's CDR3 is CASSKVQETQYF. The CDR3 nucleotides read TGTGCCAGCAGTAAGGTACAAGAGACCCAGTACTTC.

The rearrangement joins TRBV18 to TRBJ1-4; D is uncertain. The V end lost 2 bases, the J end lost 5 bases, and 12 bases lay between the germline ends. The CDR3 sequence is 15 residues long. The germline gives CDR1 KGHSH, CDR2 LQKENI. This CDR3 is CASSPSKQKNEKLFF. The CDR3 DNA follows: TGTGCCAGCTCACCAAGCAAACAGAAAAATGAAAAACTGTTTTTT.

The chain recombines TRBV27 with TRBJ1-3; TRBD1 is a possible D gene (6 bases). CDR3 length: 15 amino acids. Trimming shortened V by 3 bases and J by 6 bases, and 15 bases separated the two germline ends. Per germline, CDR1 MNHEY and CDR2 SMNVEV (reference sequence). The DNA for the CDR3 is TGTGCCAGCAGTTTGAGGTACAGGGCAGCAAACACCATATATTTT. It is translated as CASSLRYRAANTIYF.

The chain combines TRBV30 with TRBJ1-5; TRBD1 might be the D (6 bases). Deletions cut 4 bases from V and 6 bases from J, with 13 bases between. The length of the CDR3 is 13 residues. The germline gives CDR1 GTSNPN, CDR2 SVGIG (reference sequence). In nucleotides, the CDR3 is TGTGCCTGGACCCTGGGAGGGGGTCAGCCCCAGCATTTT. Its translation is CAWTLGGGQPQHF.

V usage is TRBV9 and J usage is TRBJ2-7; 9 positions match TRBD2. V shed 3 bases and J 5 bases; nucleotides not matched to a gene: 9. Germline V lookup: CDR1 SGDLS, CDR2 YYNGEE. This CDR3 has 15 amino acids. The chain's CDR3 is CASSGPSGIRNEQYF. CDR3 bases: TGTGCCAGCAGCGGACCTAGCGGGATTCGCAACGAGCAGTACTTC.

This rearrangement joins TRBV5-1 to TRBJ2-1, with 13 bases identical to TRBD2. The CDR3 contains 14 residues. Germline V CDR1 and CDR2: SGHRS, YFSETQ. The junction had 5 bases not matched to a gene; V was cut back by 4 bases and J by 10 bases. CDR3 DNA sequence: TGCGCCAGCAGCGGGACTAGCGGGGCCGGGGAGCAGTTCTTC. This sequence encodes CASSGTSGAGEQFF.

This chain joins TRBV30 and TRBJ2-7; weak D call: TRBD2 (5 bases). Germline CDR1 GTSNPN, CDR2 SVGIG (reference sequence). V lost 2 bases to trimming and J lost 3 bases, with 11 bases between them. The CDR3 totals 13 residues. The CDR3 here is CAWSRGDVYEQYF. The CDR3 DNA sequence: TGTGCCTGGAGTCGGGGTGATGTCTACGAGCAGTACTTC. Together with reference TRBV30 and TRBJ2-7, the CDR3 gives the full variable domain: SQTIHQWPATLVQPVGSPLSLECTVEGTSNPNLYWYRQAAGRGLQLLFYSVGIGQISSEVPQNLSASRPQDRQFILSSKKLLLSDSGFYLCAWSRGDVYEQYFGPGTRLTVT.

This rearrangement joins TRBV9 to TRBJ1-3; D remains unclear. From germline, CDR1 is SGDLS and CDR2 YYNGEE. The V gene lost 0 bases and the J gene lost 0 bases, with 4 bases spanning the gap. This CDR3 spans 14 amino acids. This CDR3 reads CASSVASSGNTIYF. In nucleotides, the CDR3 is TGTGCCAGCAGCGTAGCCAGCTCTGGAAACACCATATATTTT.

The rearrangement joins TRBV28 to TRBJ1-1; TRBD1 agrees at 11 bases. The trim removed 7 bases at V and 5 bases at J, leaving 6 bases unmatched. The germline V gene has CDR1 MDHEN and CDR2 SYDVKM. The CDR3 consists of 14 residues. CDR3 DNA: TGTGCCAGCATCGGACAGGGGGCAAGGACTGAAGCTTTCTTT. It yields the protein CASIGQGARTEAFF.

The J gene is TRBJ1-2, the V gene TRBV7-9; maybe TRBD1 (5 bases). V gave up 6 bases and J gave up 4 bases, with 18 bases separating them. The germline V gene has CDR1 SEHNR and CDR2 FQNEAQ (reference sequence). The CDR3 sequence is 15 residues long. CDR3: CASRPGTGGSYGYTF. DNA for the CDR3: TGTGCCAGCAGGCCTGGGACTGGAGGTAGCTATGGCTACACCTTC.

The chain has TRBV6-1 and TRBJ2-7; 7 positions agree with TRBD2. The CDR3 covers 14 residues. The V segment lost 1 base and the J segment 2 bases; nucleotides outside the gene matches: 2. Germline assignment: CDR1 MNHNS and CDR2 SASEGT. In DNA, the CDR3 is TGTGCCAGCAGTGAAGGTAGCGGGCCCTACGAGCAGTACTTC. It specifies CASSEGSGPYEQYF.

The chain is built from TRBV7-6 and TRBJ1-1, with a possible D match to TRBD1 (6 bases). There are 15 residues in the CDR3. Germline-derived CDR1 and CDR2 are SGHVS and FNYEAQ. V shed 10 bases and J shed 0 bases, with 18 bases lying between them. In DNA, the CDR3 is TGTGCCACCACCGGGCAGGGGACGATGAACACTGAAGCTTTCTTT. Encoded protein: CATTGQGTMNTEAFF.

The chain carries TRBV30 and TRBJ2-6; possible D gene TRBD2, 6 bases. The CDR3 extends over 17 amino acids. V was clipped by 4 bases and J by 0 bases, with 16 bases between them. Germline lookup yields CDR1 GTSNPN and CDR2 SVGIG (reference sequence). This chain's CDR3 is CAWTRGTLISGANVLTF. CDR3 DNA sequence: TGTGCCTGGACCCGGGGGACTCTTATCTCTGGGGCCAACGTCCTGACTTTC.

The rearrangement uses TRBV6-1 and TRBJ1-2, with 7 nucleotides matching TRBD1. This CDR3 contains 14 residues. From germline, CDR1 is MNHNS and CDR2 SASEGT. With V trimmed by 5 bases and J by 1 base, 4 bases remained unmatched. CDR3 sequence (DNA): TGTGCCAGCAGTAGACAGGGTCTTAACTATGGCTACACCTTC. Translating gives CASSRQGLNYGYTF.

The genes are TRBV14 and TRBJ2-5, with TRBD2 identical over 8 bases. The V and J ends lost 1 base and 7 bases, in that order; junction bases with no gene match: 8. The CDR3 consists of 15 residues. Germline V lookup: CDR1 SGHDN, CDR2 FVKESK. The CDR3 is CASSQGQIRGGTQYF. CDR3 nucleotide sequence: TGTGCCAGCAGCCAAGGTCAGATACGGGGGGGGACCCAGTACTTC.

The rearrangement links TRBV25-1 to TRBJ2-5; maybe TRBD1 (5 bases). V was cut by 6 bases and J by 1 base, with 12 bases left in between. The CDR3 totals 14 residues. The germline gives CDR1 MGHDK, CDR2 SYGVNS. CDR3 DNA: TGTGCCAGCAGACACTCGACAGTCCAAGAGACCCAGTACTTC. Protein sequence: CASRHSTVQETQYF.

The V and J genes are TRBV6-5 and TRBJ1-4; no definite D call. Trimming took 5 bases from V and 8 from J, leaving 6 bases between them. Germline-derived CDR1 and CDR2 are MNHEY and SVGAGI. The CDR3 has 11 amino acids. Here the CDR3 DNA reads TGTGCCAGCAGTAAAGGGGAAAAACTGTTTTTT. It is translated as CASSKGEKLFF.

The chain employs TRBV19 and TRBJ1-2; the match to TRBD1 covers 10 bases. The CDR3 is 15 residues long. Germline V gene lookup returns CDR1 LNHDA and CDR2 SQIVND (reference sequence). J lost 3 bases, V lost 6 bases, and 7 bases had no gene match. Written as DNA, the CDR3 is TGTGCCAGTAGGGAAACCGGGACAGGGGACTATGGCTACACCTTC. This codes for CASRETGTGDYGYTF.

This sequence joins TRBV5-1 and TRBJ1-2; D is unclear. The germline CDR1 and CDR2 sequences are SGHRS and YFSETQ. V shed 4 bases and J shed 3 bases, with 10 bases lying between them. The CDR3 covers 13 residues. As DNA, the CDR3 is TGCGCCAGCAGCCCGGACCTAGACTATGGCTACACCTTC. Amino acids: CASSPDLDYGYTF.

This clone was found a few times. The chain uses TRBV28 and TRBJ1-2; D not resolved. This CDR3 has 12 amino acids. Looked up from germline, CDR1 is MDHEN and CDR2 is SYDVKM. Trimming cost V 5 bases and J 5 bases, with 9 bases left between them. CDR3 coding DNA: TGTGCCAGCAGTCGGGCTGGGTATGGCTACACCTTC. This codes for CASSRAGYGYTF.